This T cell receptor (beta chain) was obtained from a study of cytomegalovirus exposure and HLA in healthy donors. This CDR3 comprises 15 residues. The germline V and J ends were trimmed by 5 bases and 4 bases, with 15 bases remaining between them. CDR1 SGHVS and CDR2 FQNEAQ come from the germline V gene. PCR involved 60 Vbeta and 13 Jbeta primers. The data were produced by immunoSEQ multiplex PCR, yet TCRdb's version contains in-frame clones alone and is incomplete. The sample holds around 120,000 clones, 70% seen once. The rearrangement uses TRBV7-8 and TRBJ2-1, with D perhaps matching TRBD1 (5 bases). Sequences were obtained from PBMCs. The source is a man aged 35 to 55 in good health and CMV-seropositive. CDR3 in amino acids: CASSPPGSGYNEQFF. DNA for the CDR3: TGTGCCAGCAGCCCGCCGGGTTCAGGGTACAATGAGCAGTTCTTC.